This TCR beta chain came from a study of regulatory T cells in long-lasting Graves disease. Study-wide points: Whereas about a thousand public clonotypes were shared by new patients, persistent patients shared more, at a few thousand. A reduction in accuracy may have resulted from the small sample size.

Through Arm-PCR of CDR3 regions and iRepertoire HTBI primers, TCR beta libraries were built. TCRdb reprocessed the multiplex PCR reads via MiXCR and lists one record per CDR3 protein. The sample shows a few hundred thousand distinct CDR3 sequences, about a quarter of them seen only once. In its sample, this clonotype was seen many times. Its antigen remains unidentified. Time point given: persistent/refractory GD, antithyroid drugs over 5 years with positive TRAb. Construction of the TCR library relied on RNA isolated from PBMCs. The CDR3 runs to 15 residues. Germline loops: CDR1 MDHEN, CDR2 SYDVKM. Trimming cost V 4 bases and J 4 bases; bases outside gene matches: 10.

The source of this sequence is a female donor with Graves disease. V usage is TRBV28 and J usage is TRBJ2-7, with TRBD2 matching 7 bases. Sequencing was performed on peripheral blood mononuclear cells (PBMCs), taken when the disease was refractory, from a patient treated with antithyroid drugs. The CDR3 is CASSYPRGSGYEQYF. The CDR3 bases are TGTGCCAGCAGTTACCCCCGCGGGAGTGGATACGAGCAGTACTTC.